A selection of T cell receptor beta chains follows, all from one sample in a study of CD8 T cells in ankylosing spondylitis. From the 5' RACE reads, TCRdb called clonotypes with MiXCR, one entry per CDR3 protein. Among more than 600,000 distinct CDR3 sequences listed, around 17% were seen once. Sequencing input: blood, either unsorted or a sorted T cell fraction (not recorded which). These receptors were collected from a male donor with ankylosing spondylitis. Both conserved end residues are part of each CDR3. The D gene is left open where the match is weak. Part of the rows lack a size; the others show once, few, many or a class for expanded clones.

v_gene,abundance,d_gene,j_gene,CDR3nt,CDR3aa
TRBV11-2,-,-,TRBJ2-4,TGTGCCAGCAGCTTTGGGACTACCCAGGGGAACATTCAGTACTTC,CASSFGTTQGNIQYF
TRBV11-2,-,TRBD1,TRBJ1-6,TGTGCCAGCAGCTTAGTCTCAGGGGGGTACCGTTCACCCCTCCACTTT,CASSLVSGGYRSPLHF
TRBV7-9,few,-,TRBJ2-1,TGTGCCAGCAGCTTGGAGGACACGACCTACAATGAGCAGTTCTTC,CASSLEDTTYNEQFF
TRBV20-1,few,-,TRBJ2-5,TGCAGTGCCCCGCTGGGTTTTGAGGAGACCCAGTACTTC,CSAPLGFEETQYF
TRBV18,-,TRBD2,TRBJ2-3,TGTGCCAGCTCACTGCTAGCGGTGGCTAGCACAGATACGCAGTATTTT,CASSLLAVASTDTQYF
TRBV28,few,-,TRBJ1-5,TGTGCCAGCAGTCCCGGGGGCAGCCGTAGCAATCAGCCCCAGCATTTT,CASSPGGSRSNQPQHF
TRBV28,-,-,TRBJ2-1,TGTGCCAGCAGTTCGCACCCGAGCGTGAGGAATGAGCAGTTCTTC,CASSSHPSVRNEQFF
TRBV7-9,-,TRBD2,TRBJ2-1,TGTGCCAGCAGCGCCCCAGCGGGGGGGAGGAATGAGCAGTTCTTC,CASSAPAGGRNEQFF
TRBV20-1,-,-,TRBJ2-7,TGCAGTGCCCGCATGGGAGGTTACTCCTACGAGCAGTACTTC,CSARMGGYSYEQYF
TRBV5-1,few,-,TRBJ1-1,TGCGCCAGCAGCTTGCTTCGGGATGGGAACACTGAAGCTTTCTTT,CASSLLRDGNTEAFF
TRBV6-1,few,-,TRBJ2-3,TGTGCCAGCAGGCGGGCCCAAACCGATACGCAGTATTTT,CASRRAQTDTQYF
TRBV12-3/TRBV12-4,-,-,TRBJ2-7,TGTGCCAGCAGTAACACAGGAGAGCAGTACTTC,CASSNTGEQYF
TRBV20-1,-,-,TRBJ2-7,TGCAGTGCTAGAGCCGTAACCTACGAGCAGTACTTC,CSARAVTYEQYF
TRBV4-2,once,-,TRBJ2-7,TGTGCCAGCAGCCAAGTGGGGAATAGCGAGCAGTACTTC,CASSQVGNSEQYF
TRBV11-2,few,TRBD1,TRBJ1-6,TGTGCCAGCAGCTTGGTGCAGGGGGTCCATTCACCCCTCCACTTT,CASSLVQGVHSPLHF
TRBV4-2,few,TRBD1,TRBJ2-7,TGTGCCAGCAGCCAAGTCGCCGGGACAGGGTTCGGCGAGCAGTACTTC,CASSQVAGTGFGEQYF
TRBV24-1,-,TRBD1,TRBJ2-3,TGTGCCACCAGTGATGGACAGGGGCCGCTAGATACGCAGTATTTT,CATSDGQGPLDTQYF
TRBV5-4,few,TRBD2,TRBJ2-1,TGTGCCAGCAGCAGCGGGACTACATGGTTCTTC,CASSSGTTWFF
TRBV28,few,-,TRBJ2-5,TGTGCCAGCAGTTCCCGGAAGGTAGAGGAGACCCAGTACTTC,CASSSRKVEETQYF
TRBV9,-,-,TRBJ1-5,TGTGCCAGCAGCGTGGGCAGGGAGGGTCAGCCCCAGCATTTT,CASSVGREGQPQHF
TRBV29-1,few,-,TRBJ1-2,TGCAGCGTTGAAGATACCGAACAGCCCTATGGCTACACCTTC,CSVEDTEQPYGYTF
TRBV12-3/TRBV12-4,few,-,TRBJ2-3,TGTGCCAGCAGTCCGTACCGGACTGGATCCACAGATACGCAGTATTTT,CASSPYRTGSTDTQYF
TRBV7-8,few,TRBD2,TRBJ2-1,TGTGCCAGCAGGGTTACTAGCGGGATAGGGAATGAGCAGTTCTTC,CASRVTSGIGNEQFF
TRBV29-1,few,-,TRBJ2-1,TGCAGCGTCGAGCGGGCGTCCTACAATGAGCAGTTCTTC,CSVERASYNEQFF
TRBV20-1,many,TRBD2,TRBJ2-7,TGCAGTGCTAGGGGGAGGACTAGCGGCTACGAGCAGTACTTC,CSARGRTSGYEQYF
TRBV20-1,few,TRBD2,TRBJ2-7,TGCAGCGGCGGGGCGCGGGAGGGCCACGGGTACGAGCAGTACTTC,CSGGAREGHGYEQYF
TRBV30,-,TRBD1,TRBJ1-5,TGTGCCTGGAGTGTAGGTCTCTCGACAGGGCTGTATCAGCCCCAGCATTTT,CAWSVGLSTGLYQPQHF
TRBV5-5,-,-,TRBJ1-2,TGTGCCAGCAGCTTAGCGAGCCGGACCGTAAACTATGGCTACACCTTC,CASSLASRTVNYGYTF
TRBV11-1,-,-,TRBJ2-4,TGTGCCAGCAGTCTGGGGGCCGGGAATAGAAACATTCAGTACTTC,CASSLGAGNRNIQYF
TRBV6-1,many,TRBD1,TRBJ1-1,TGTGCCAGCAGTACAGGGGCGAACACTGAAGCTTTCTTT,CASSTGANTEAFF
TRBV5-1,-,-,TRBJ2-3,TGCGCCAGCAGCTTGGTTTGGGGGACGGGAGAAGATACGCAGTATTTT,CASSLVWGTGEDTQYF
TRBV7-8,few,TRBD1,TRBJ1-2,TGTGCCAGCAGCTTAGCCGGGACAGTACCCTATGGCTACACCTTC,CASSLAGTVPYGYTF
TRBV3-1,-,-,TRBJ1-6,TGTGCCAGCAGCCAAGAGACCCCTAGAATAAAGAGCAGCTCCTATAATTCACCCCTCCACTTT,CASSQETPRIKSSSYNSPLHF
TRBV29-1,few,TRBD2,TRBJ2-3,TGCAGCGTTGAAACGGGACTAGCGGGAGCCGATACGCAGTATTTT,CSVETGLAGADTQYF
TRBV3-1,-,-,TRBJ1-2,TGTGCCAGCAGCCCAGGACAGAATGGCTACACCTTC,CASSPGQNGYTF
TRBV12-3/TRBV12-4,many,-,TRBJ2-5,TGTGCCAGCAGCATAGGGGTAGCAGTCCAAGAGACCCAGTACTTC,CASSIGVAVQETQYF
TRBV7-9,few,TRBD2,TRBJ2-5,TGTGCCAGCAGCTTAGTCCCAGCGGGAGCGGAGACCCAGTACTTC,CASSLVPAGAETQYF
TRBV3-1,-,-,TRBJ2-2,TGTGCCAGCGCTAGCACGGGGGCAGAGGAGGAGCTGTTTTTT,CASASTGAEEELFF
TRBV2,few,-,TRBJ2-4,TGTGCCAGCAGTGAAGCGCTTCAGCGAAACATTCAGTACTTC,CASSEALQRNIQYF
TRBV20-1,-,-,TRBJ2-4,TGCAGTGCTAGCCGGGGGGCAGGGGATGTCTCCAAAAACATTCAGTACTTC,CSASRGAGDVSKNIQYF
TRBV5-1,-,-,TRBJ2-2,TGCGCCAGCAGCTTGGAGGGGTACCCGAACACCGGGGAGCTGTTTTTT,CASSLEGYPNTGELFF
TRBV6-5,-,-,TRBJ1-1,TGTGCCAGCAGTTACTTGGGGTTAGGGAGTGAAGCTTTCTTT,CASSYLGLGSEAFF
TRBV27,-,-,TRBJ2-6,TGTGCCAGCAGTGGGGGCCTCTCTGGGGCCAACGTCCTGACTTTC,CASSGGLSGANVLTF
TRBV24-1,few,-,TRBJ1-5,TGTGCCACCAGTGACTCTAAGGTGGGTGATCAGCCCCAGCATTTT,CATSDSKVGDQPQHF